The source of this T cell receptor beta chain is a study of blood T cell repertoires in COVID-19. Study-level background: Sites in the United States, Italy and Spain provided acute and convalescent COVID-19 samples. From T cells, B-cell-depleted T cells, or PBMCs came the material, which was cDNA or gDNA.

In the authors' workflow: Amplifying reference gene primers gave estimates of nucleated cell counts. Sequenced by immunoSEQ multiplex PCR; TCRdb stores in-frame clones only, minus some. V and J calls plus clone size are reproduced from that table; the DNA served to infer D and trimming. The sample has roughly 100,000 clones, under 90% seen once; the top ten hold 37%. The CDR3 has 14 amino acids. Germline V gene lookup returns CDR1 SGDLS and CDR2 YYNGEE. With 3 bases removed from V and 2 bases from J, the gap between germline ends came to 11 bases. The source is a man at least 80 years old with acute or convalescent COVID-19. The sequencing input was peripheral blood. The genes are TRBV9 and TRBJ2-5, with a possible D match to TRBD1 (5 bases). CDR3 DNA sequence: TGTGCCAGCAGCGGGCCGACAGCACAAGAGACCCAGTACTTC. This sequence encodes CASSGPTAQETQYF.